The clone carrying this T cell receptor beta chain has a handful of counts. What it binds is not known. CDR1 is MGHRA and CDR2 is YSYEKL in the germline V gene. Trimming at V came to 0 bases and at J to 7 bases, leaving 6 bases not matched to a gene. This CDR3 contains 17 residues. The data belong to a study of shared clonotypes between healthy human individuals. Looking at the study overall: Per-donor plates numbered three CD4 naive, three CD4 memory, two CD8 naive and one CD8 memory. Study observations and caveats: Naive subsets usually exceeded memory subsets in estimated richness.

Generated by immunoSEQ multiplex PCR, the TCRdb table keeps only in-frame clones and is missing some. The sample lists more than 550,000 clones, approximately 72% occurring once. Sequenced sample: memory CD4+ T cells sorted from blood. Described subset: CD45RA-negative fraction. The clonotype originates from a woman in her twenties or thirties in good health. The V and J genes are TRBV4-1 and TRBJ2-1; 13 nucleotides line up with TRBD2. The chain's CDR3 is CASSQDFTSGRANEQFF. CDR3 in DNA: TGCGCCAGCAGCCAAGATTTCACTAGCGGGAGGGCTAATGAGCAGTTCTTC.